Given below is one T cell receptor beta chain in context. Here immunoSEQ multiplex PCR was the method, and the copy in TCRdb shows in-frame clones only, minus some. The table shows 25,000 to 35,000 clones, with roughly 89% occurring only once. These data are taken from a study of T cell changes during pregnancy in multiple sclerosis. From germline, CDR1 is MGHRA and CDR2 YSYEKL. Trimming stripped 1 base from V and 0 bases from J, with 10 bases between. The CDR3 contains 15 residues. The specimen comprised CD4+ T cells from peripheral blood mononuclear cells, sampled in the third trimester of pregnancy. The rearrangement joins TRBV4-1 to TRBJ2-7; D is perhaps TRBD2 (6 bases). The TCR was taken from a female donor in good health, enrolled as a control in a pregnancy study. In DNA form, the CDR3 reads TGCGCCAGCAGCCAAGCGGCTAGCGTCTCCTACGAGCAGTACTTC. This gives the protein CASSQAASVSYEQYF.